The text below deals with one T cell receptor beta chain. This record comes from a study of T cell repertoires in ileal Crohn's disease. Only in-frame clones appear in the TCRdb table, and some are missing; sequencing was by immunoSEQ multiplex PCR. The data show approximately 4,500 clones, with 74% seen just once and 20% to 25% held by the top ten. The V and J ends lost 4 bases and 3 bases respectively, with 12 bases between them. CDR1 is SEHNR, CDR2 FQNEAQ, per germline (reference sequence). The CDR3 extends over 15 amino acids. The chain carries TRBV7-9 and TRBJ1-4, with D perhaps TRBD1 (5 bases). This receptor was taken from an adult with Crohn's disease. The sample was ileal tissue. For the CDR3, the DNA is TGTGCCAGCAGCTCCCCTGCACAGGCTAATGAAAAACTGTTTTTT. It encodes CASSSPAQANEKLFF. The whole variable domain, remainder taken from reference TRBV7-9 and TRBJ1-4, is DTGVSQNPRHKITKRGQNVTFRCDPISEHNRLYWYRQTLGQGPEFLTYFQNEAQLEKSRLLSDRFSAERPKGSFSTLEIQRTEQGDSAMYLCASSSPAQANEKLFFGSGTQLSVL.